One sample yielded the 13 T cell receptor beta chains listed below, sequenced in a study of blood T cell repertoires in COVID-19. The assay was immunoSEQ multiplex PCR, and TCRdb's table has in-frame clones only and misses some. This sample has approximately 110,000 clones, with about 75% found just once. Sequences were obtained from peripheral blood. Receptor source: a man at least 80 years old with acute or convalescent COVID-19.

The chain links TRBV18 to TRBJ1-1, with TRBD1 identical over 7 bases. The CDR3 totals 12 residues. Per germline, CDR1 KGHSH and CDR2 LQKENI. V shed 4 bases, J shed 11 bases, and the junction held 7 bases outside the gene matches. The CDR3 protein is CASSQGAGSAFF. The CDR3 coding sequence is TGTGCCAGCTCACAGGGGGCGGGGAGTGCTTTCTTT.

This clone has only a few counts. The chain combines TRBV2 with TRBJ2-1; a possible D gene is TRBD2 (6 bases). V shed 4 bases and J shed 7 bases, with 17 bases lying between them. This CDR3 region has 15 residues. Germline V lookup: CDR1 SNHLY, CDR2 FYNNEI. CDR3 in amino acids: CASSVGGKFVNEQFF. CDR3 in DNA: TGTGCCAGCAGTGTGGGAGGCAAATTTGTTAATGAGCAGTTCTTC.

In DNA form, the CDR3 reads TGCGCCAGCAGCTCCGGGACTAGCGGGAGCAATGAGCAGTTCTTC. It encodes CASSSGTSGSNEQFF. The V and J genes are TRBV5-1 and TRBJ2-1, with 14 bases identical to TRBD2. In germline, CDR1 is SGHRS, CDR2 YFSETQ. There are 15 residues in the CDR3. With V trimmed by 3 bases and J by 6 bases, 2 bases remained unmatched. The full variable domain, with the rest looked up from reference TRBV5-1 and TRBJ2-1, is KAGVTQTPRYLIKTRGQQVTLSCSPISGHRSVSWYQQTPGQGLQFLFEYFSETQRNKGNFPGRFSGRQFSNSRSEMNVSTLELGDSALYLCASSSGTSGSNEQFFGPGTRLTVL.

The CDR3 DNA reads as TGTGCCAGTAAACAGGGTGATCAGCCCCAGCATTTT. Its translation is CASKQGDQPQHF. This chain joins TRBV19 and TRBJ1-5; TRBD1 is a possible D gene (6 bases). Germline CDR1 LNHDA, CDR2 SQIVND (reference sequence). This CDR3 has 12 residues. V gave up 7 bases and J gave up 5 bases, with 9 bases separating them.

This clone was recorded a few times. The chain recombines TRBV4-1 with TRBJ2-7, with 9 nucleotides matching TRBD2. The CDR3 extends over 15 amino acids. Germline lookup yields CDR1 MGHRA and CDR2 YSYEKL. V gave up 1 base and J gave up 1 base; unmatched junction bases: 2. The chain's CDR3 is CASSQGGRGSYEQYF. For the CDR3, the DNA is TGCGCCAGCAGCCAAGGCGGGAGGGGTTCCTACGAGCAGTACTTC.

The rearrangement joins TRBV6-5 to TRBJ1-5; 7 bases agree with TRBD1. The CDR3 is 14 residues long. Germline V gene data show CDR1 as MNHEY and CDR2 as SVGAGI. The ends lost 7 bases at V and 7 bases at J; junction bases unmatched: 10. The CDR3 spells CASTNTGVRQPQHF. Here the CDR3 DNA reads TGTGCCAGCACCAACACAGGGGTCAGGCAGCCCCAGCATTTT.

The V gene is TRBV29-1, the J gene TRBJ2-1; 11 bases are shared with TRBD1. There are 17 residues in the CDR3. The germline CDR1 and CDR2 sequences are SQVTM and ANQGSEA. The CDR3 coding sequence is TGCTTAGGGGACAGGGGGTTCCCCAGTCGCTCCTACAATGAGCAGTTCTTC. Amino acids: CLGDRGFPSRSYNEQFF.

V is TRBV24-1 and J is TRBJ2-2; TRBD1 aligns across 7 bases. J was trimmed by 1 base and V by 5 bases; bases with no gene match: 3. Per germline, CDR1 KGHDR and CDR2 SFDVKD. The CDR3 has 15 residues. The CDR3: CATSGRTGNTGELFF. The DNA of the CDR3 is TGTGCCACCAGTGGCCGGACAGGGAACACCGGGGAGCTGTTTTTT.

This clone was seen more than once but under ten times. This chain connects TRBV19 to TRBJ1-5, with 7 bases matching TRBD1. With V trimmed by 7 bases and J by 4 bases, 4 bases remained unmatched. In germline, CDR1 is LNHDA, CDR2 SQIVND (reference sequence). This CDR3 comprises 13 residues. The DNA of the CDR3 is TGTGCCAGTACAGTCAGGGGGAATCAGCCCCAGCATTTT. It yields the protein CASTVRGNQPQHF.

The J gene is TRBJ2-7, the V gene TRBV7-2; 8 nucleotides align to TRBD1. V lost 3 bases, J lost 7 bases, and 2 bases stayed unmatched. From germline, CDR1 is SGHTA and CDR2 FQGNSA. The CDR3 is made up of 12 amino acids. The CDR3 bases are TGTGCCAGCAGCTTTACAGGGGGTGAGCAGTACTTC. It specifies CASSFTGGEQYF.

The chain uses TRBV9 and TRBJ1-6; no clear D. CDR1 is SGDLS, CDR2 YYNGEE, per germline. The CDR3 has 16 amino acids. Trimming removed 4 bases at V and 5 bases at J, with 16 bases between. The CDR3, as DNA: TGTGCCAGCAGCCCCCGTAGCACCGACGATAATTCACCCCTCCACTTT. Translation: CASSPRSTDDNSPLHF. Complete variable domain (other parts from reference TRBV9 and TRBJ1-6): DSGVTQTPKHLITATGQRVTLRCSPRSGDLSVYWYQQSLDQGLQFLIQYYNGEERAKGNILERFSAQQFPDLHSELNLSSLELGDSALYFCASSPRSTDDNSPLHFGNGTRLTVT.

This clone turned up a few times. The same CDR3 arises from other DNA sequences in this sample as well. V usage is TRBV18 and J usage is TRBJ1-1, with D possibly matching TRBD1 (6 bases). From germline, CDR1 is KGHSH and CDR2 LQKENI. Trimming left V 0 bases short and J 0 bases short, with 11 bases between. The CDR3 totals 16 residues. The CDR3 is CASSPPQTGLNTEAFF. The CDR3 DNA follows: TGTGCCAGCTCACCACCGCAGACAGGATTGAACACTGAAGCTTTCTTT.

The V gene is TRBV5-1, the J gene TRBJ2-3; TRBD2 aligns across 8 bases. The germline gives CDR1 SGHRS, CDR2 YFSETQ. The junction had 5 bases not matched to a gene; V was cut back by 7 bases and J by 4 bases. The CDR3 covers 13 residues. The CDR3 is CASRQRESDTQYF. The CDR3 DNA is TGCGCCAGCCGCCAGCGGGAGTCAGATACGCAGTATTTT. The full variable domain, in which reference TRBV5-1 and TRBJ2-3 provide the parts outside the CDR3, is KAGVTQTPRYLIKTRGQQVTLSCSPISGHRSVSWYQQTPGQGLQFLFEYFSETQRNKGNFPGRFSGRQFSNSRSEMNVSTLELGDSALYLCASRQRESDTQYFGPGTRLTVL.